This T cell receptor beta chain stems from a study of shared clonotypes between healthy human individuals (dated by TCRdb to the early 2020s). Notes on the research overall: The cohort included three men and a couple of women between 18 and 49 years of age. The study deeply sequenced blood TCR repertoires of five healthy adults to estimate repertoire size and the extent of clonotype sharing between individuals. Libraries were prepared and TCR repertoires were sequenced by different laboratories using diverse techniques, in order to increase sequencing depth and limit assay-specific biases. For each donor, CD4 naive and CD4 memory were each given three plates, CD8 naive was given two plates, and CD8 memory was given one plate. Per donor, leukapheresis produced somewhere between about 0.94 and 9.5 billion PBMCs. The investigation overall reported the following: Sampling was limited to blood, and TCR repertoires in tissue likely differ from TCR repertoires in blood. Pairwise subsampling indicated that sequencing depth was expected to affect the degree of clonotype sharing among donors. The genetic and exposure-history diversity represented was limited by the small number of donors. Naive subsets generally had larger estimated clonotype richness than memory subsets. Rarefaction of sorted-subset datasets indicated incomplete sequencing despite the large sequencing depth. Sharing across a few donors was observed for around 5% of naive CD4, 3% to 4% of naive CD8, roughly 2.3% of memory CD4, and over 0.3% of memory CD8 clonotypes. Clonotypes shared by all four sorted-subset donors showed higher generation probabilities than non-shared clonotypes.

Concerning this clone itself: Its antigen target is currently unknown. Base qualities are not provided; no much larger clone lies one nucleotide away.

The donors were healthy, HIV-negative adults with no recently reported acute infections or vaccinations. All donors were Caucasian adults living in Nashville, Tennessee, USA. CD4+ T cells were enriched by magnetic negative selection, after which naive cells were positively selected on CD45RA and the negative fraction was taken as the memory subset. After blood collection by leukapheresis, PBMCs were isolated using Ficoll-Histopaque density gradient centrifugation and then cryopreserved in the vapor phase of liquid nitrogen. Analytical flow cytometry was used to check the purity and quantity of every magnetically sorted T cell population. Each sorted fraction had its genomic DNA isolated and then quantified by UV absorbance on a Nanodrop 2000c. CDR1 LNHDA and CDR2 SQIVND were looked up in the germline V gene (reference sequence). CDR3 length: 17 amino acids, cysteine to phenylalanine. The sequence is cut down to CDR3 DNA, 51 bases in frame from base 1. The germline V end is reduced by 2 bases and the J end by 4 bases; junction bases left unmatched: 12.

Using the deep immunoSEQ assay, multiplex PCR amplified TCR CDR3 regions from genomic DNA. Extracted genomic DNA from each cell subset was distributed evenly across all wells of several immunoSEQ 96-well plates, and each plate was treated as a replicate. Each replicate PCR for sorted subsets received roughly 0.2 ug genomic DNA, equal to about 30,000 T cell genomes. The purified libraries were quantified using a Qubit 3.0 fluorometer, sized with a Bioanalyzer 2100, and then quantified again using the KAPA Library Quantification kit. Every immunoSEQ 96-well plate was sequenced on a dedicated single-read 150-cycle Illumina NextSeq 550 flow cell. Per the source publication's procedure: Because only junctional sequences without quality scores were contained in the immunoSEQ output, filtering matching that applied to full-length reads could not be performed. Sequences were annotated with PyIR, a Python wrapper for IgBLAST v1.9, using IMGT germline references to assign V/J genes and CDR3. Reads with weak V/J assignments (E-value above 1e-6), missing CDR3, stop codons, out-of-frame junctions, or ambiguous translated residues were removed. V3J clonotypes were defined as sequences sharing an identical inferred V gene, J gene, and CDR3 amino acid sequence. Percentage overlap between repertoires was calculated by dividing the number of shared unique clonotypes by the size of the smaller repertoire. RTK rarefaction, the Chao1 estimator, and Recon v2.1 estimates of unobserved clonotypes were used to assess repertoire richness. OLGA was used to compute generation probabilities for all TCRbeta clonotypes that the gDNA method yielded from a handful of donors. TCRdb holds this immuneACCESS table with in-frame rearrangements only. Some clones are missing; in checked studies, unresolved V genes explain under half, and the rest has no known cause. V, J and clone size are taken as reported in that table, and D and trimming were inferred from the DNA itself. The sample table lists 900,000 to 1,200,000 clones, 75% to 80% of them with a count of one. Jointly, the top ten make up under 0.8% of the sample.

The sample consisted of memory CD4+ T cells from PBMCs. In the paper's terms, the cell subset or site label means: CD45RA-negative fraction. This TCR was sampled from a man younger than 35 in good health. Some clones in this sample may be carry-over from other donors' samples. The chain was built from TRBV19 and TRBJ2-3; 7 nucleotides in the junction match TRBD1. The CDR3 reads as follows: CASSISVAGGVSDTQYF. The DNA sequence is given as TGTGCCAGTAGTATATCTGTGGCAGGGGGTGTTTCAGATACGCAGTATTTT. Reference TRBV19 and TRBJ2-3 proteins supply the regions before and after the CDR3; the full variable domain is: DGGITQSPKYLFRKEGQNVTLSCEQNLNHDAMYWYRQDPGQGLRLIYYSQIVNDFQKGDIAEGYSVSREKKESFPLTVTSAQKNPTAFYLCASSISVAGGVSDTQYFGPGTRLTVL.